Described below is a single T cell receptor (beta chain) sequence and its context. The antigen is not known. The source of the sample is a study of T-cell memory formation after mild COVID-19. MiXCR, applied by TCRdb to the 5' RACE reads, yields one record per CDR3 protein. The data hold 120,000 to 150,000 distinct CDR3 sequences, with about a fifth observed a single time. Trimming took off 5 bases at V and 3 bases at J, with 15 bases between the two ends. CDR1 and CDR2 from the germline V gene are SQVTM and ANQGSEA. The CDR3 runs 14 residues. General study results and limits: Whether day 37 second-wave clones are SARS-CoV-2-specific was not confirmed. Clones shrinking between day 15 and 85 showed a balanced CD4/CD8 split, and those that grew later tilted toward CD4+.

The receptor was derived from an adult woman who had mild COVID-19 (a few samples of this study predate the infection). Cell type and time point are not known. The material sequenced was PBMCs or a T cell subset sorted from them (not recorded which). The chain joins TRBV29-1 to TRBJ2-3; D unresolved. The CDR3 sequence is CSVSSRWMTDTQYF. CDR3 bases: TGCAGCGTTAGTTCCAGATGGATGACAGATACGCAGTATTTT.